These 27 T cell receptor beta chains share one sample of origin, sequenced in a study of shared clonotypes between healthy human individuals. Repertoires were generated with immunoSEQ multiplex PCR, while TCRdb's copy carries only in-frame clones and drops some. The sample contains roughly 500,000 clones, around 74% of which appear only once. The material sequenced was PBMCs. The source is a woman aged 40-49 years in good health. Some clones in this sample may be carry-over from other donors' samples.

V gene TRBV5-5 combines with J gene TRBJ2-7; 8 bases match TRBD2. Germline loops: CDR1 SGHKS, CDR2 YYEKEE (reference sequence). With 2 bases clipped from V and 3 bases from J, the junction kept 4 bases outside the gene matches. The CDR3 loop spans 14 amino acids. CDR3 amino acids: CASSFPGLVYEQYF. The CDR3, as DNA: TGTGCCAGCAGCTTTCCGGGACTAGTCTACGAGCAGTACTTC.

The chain recombines TRBV28 with TRBJ2-7; possibly TRBD1 for D (5 bases). Germline CDR1 MDHEN, CDR2 SYDVKM. This CDR3 contains 13 residues. V shed 6 bases and J shed 4 bases, with 13 bases lying between them. The CDR3 region is CASSPTAGYEQYF. The CDR3 nucleotides are TGTGCCAGCAGCCCCACGGCAGGGTACGAGCAGTACTTC.

This chain uses TRBV6-5 with TRBJ1-2; D perhaps matches TRBD1 (6 bases). CDR3 length: 13 residues. Germline lookup yields CDR1 MNHEY and CDR2 SVGAGI. V lost 4 bases and J 3 bases, leaving 9 bases between the germline ends. The chain's CDR3 is CASSLAGDYGYTF. The CDR3 coding sequence is TGTGCCAGCAGTTTAGCAGGGGACTATGGCTACACCTTC.

Of note for this clone: This may be a read error: a much more frequent sequence differs by one nucleotide. The sample has other DNA sequences that encode this CDR3 too. V is TRBV7-2 and J is TRBJ2-5, with unresolved D. Germline V gene sequence: CDR1 SGHTA, CDR2 FQGNSA. V was pared by 0 bases and J by 4 bases, with 0 bases between. The CDR3 length is 11 residues. CDR3 sequence: CASSLAETQYF. As DNA, the CDR3 is TGTGCCAGCAGCTTAGCAGAGACCCAGTACTTC. The full variable domain, in which reference TRBV7-2 and TRBJ2-5 provide the parts outside the CDR3, is GAGVSQSPSNKVTEKGKDVELRCDPISGHTALYWYRQSLGQGLEFLIYFQGNSAPDKSGLPSDRFSAERTGGSVSTLTIQRTQQEDSAVYLCASSLAETQYFGPGTRLLVL.

Points on this clone: At one of its ends the junction is not consistent with the germline gene, which may arise from a read error. In the same sample, other DNA sequences code for this CDR3. The chain carries TRBV4-1 and TRBJ2-2; tentatively, D is TRBD1 (6 bases). The length of the CDR3 is 12 residues. In germline, CDR1 is MGHRA, CDR2 YSYEKL. The CDR3 DNA is TGCGCCAGCGGGACACCCACCGGGGAGCTGTTCTTT. Amino acids: CASGTPTGELFF.

This chain links TRBV12-2 with TRBJ2-1; the D call in the table, TRBD2, was not verified against the DNA. TRBV12-2 is listed as a pseudogene. CDR3 length: 15 amino acids. The CDR3 region is CASRYRLAGDNEQFF. The DNA for the CDR3 is TGTGCAAGTCGCTACCGACTAGCGGGAGACAATGAGCAGTTCTTC.

This chain joins TRBV9 and TRBJ2-1, with 7 bases that match TRBD2. The CDR3 loop spans 14 amino acids. Germline V CDR1 and CDR2: SGDLS, YYNGEE. V lost 7 bases and J lost 6; bases outside the gene matches: 10. The CDR3 spells CASSWRERSNEQFF. CDR3 DNA sequence: TGTGCCAGCTCTTGGCGGGAGAGAAGCAATGAGCAGTTCTTC.

The V call is TRBV20-1, the J call TRBJ1-2; a weak D match, TRBD1 (5 bases). The CDR3 runs 11 residues. V was cut by 2 bases and J by 8 bases, with 9 bases left in between. Germline V gives CDR1 DFQATT, CDR2 SNEGSKA (reference sequence). Here the CDR3 DNA reads TGCAGTGCTAGATGGCAGGGAGGCTACACCTTC. Translated, it gives CSARWQGGYTF.

The chain uses TRBV27 and TRBJ1-1, with TRBD1 matching over 8 bases. The V gene's germline CDR1 is MNHEY and CDR2 SMNVEV (reference sequence). With 8 bases clipped from V and 4 bases from J, the junction kept 12 bases outside the gene matches. This CDR3 has 15 amino acids. The DNA of the CDR3 is TGTGCCAGCGGCCGGGACAGGCAGCGGGGCACTGAAGCTTTCTTT. Amino acids: CASGRDRQRGTEAFF.

J is TRBJ2-3 and V is TRBV9, with TRBD2 matching over 8 bases. Germline V gives CDR1 SGDLS, CDR2 YYNGEE. The CDR3 has 17 amino acids. After removal of 4 bases from V and 3 bases from J, the junction contained 13 bases not matched to a gene. CDR3 loop: CASSPTFGSGSTDTQYF. DNA of the CDR3: TGTGCCAGCAGCCCGACGTTCGGGAGCGGGAGTACAGATACGCAGTATTTT.

About this clone itself: Germline is not matched at one junction end, which may reflect a read error. This rearrangement joins TRBV30 to TRBJ2-2, with 9 positions matching TRBD1. Germline values: CDR1 GTSNPN, CDR2 SVGIG (reference sequence). CDR3 size: 14 residues. The CDR3 reads CAWSGTGEHRGAVF. The DNA of the CDR3 is TGTGCCTGGAGTGGGACAGGGGAGCACCGGGGAGCTGTTTTT.

The rearrangement links TRBV7-2 to TRBJ2-1; possibly TRBD1 or TRBD2 for D (6 bases each). Germline values: CDR1 SGHTA, CDR2 FQGNSA. Between the trimmed V and J ends, which lost 1 base and 5 bases, there was a span of 12 bases. CDR3 length: 15 residues. In DNA form, the CDR3 reads TGTGCCAGCAGCTTAGGGGGGGCCAGAAACAATGAGCAGTTCTTC. Translated, it gives CASSLGGARNNEQFF.

This sequence joins TRBV4-1 and TRBJ1-4; maybe TRBD1 (6 bases). The CDR3 spans 15 residues. V gave up 1 base and J gave up 3 bases, with 9 bases separating them. Germline values: CDR1 MGHRA, CDR2 YSYEKL. CDR3 coding DNA: TGCGCCAGCAGCCAAGCCGGACAGCCTAATGAAAAACTGTTTTTT. This gives the protein CASSQAGQPNEKLFF.

Regarding this clone: One base away lies a much larger clone, so this may be a sequencing read error. The rearrangement links TRBV4-3 to TRBJ1-6; D possibly corresponds to TRBD1 (5 bases). The CDR3 sequence is 15 residues long. V was cut by 6 bases and J by 9 bases, with 18 bases left in between. Germline V gene lookup returns CDR1 LGHNA and CDR2 YSLEER. In DNA, the CDR3 is TGCGCCAGCAGGCGCACGGGGGGTAAGGGTTCACCCCTCCACTTT. It codes for CASRRTGGKGSPLHF.

Comment on this clone: Other nucleotide sequences in the sample specify the same CDR3. The CDR3 region has the DNA TGCGCCAGCAGCCTAGGACAGGGCGACGAAAAACTGTTTTTT. It translates to CASSLGQGDEKLFF. This chain joins TRBV5-1 and TRBJ1-4; TRBD1 matches 8 bases. CDR1 and CDR2 from the germline V gene are SGHRS and YFSETQ. Losses at the gene ends were 4 bases for V and 8 bases for J; bases not matched to a gene: 7. This CDR3 has 14 amino acids.

V is TRBV15 and J is TRBJ2-5; D call uncertain. The CDR3 is made up of 15 amino acids. V lost 0 bases, J lost 1 base, and 9 bases lay in between. CDR1 is LNHNV and CDR2 is YYDKDF in the germline V gene (reference sequence). The CDR3 DNA is TGTGCCACCAGCAGAGATTTGGCATTCCAAGAGACCCAGTACTTC. It specifies CATSRDLAFQETQYF. Filled out from reference TRBV15 and TRBJ2-5, the complete variable domain reads DAMVIQNPRYQVTQFGKPVTLSCSQTLNHNVMYWYQQKSSQAPKLLFHYYDKDFNNEADTPDNFQSRRPNTSFCFLDIRSPGLGDTAMYLCATSRDLAFQETQYFGPGTRLLVL.

This sequence joins TRBV7-6 and TRBJ2-1; a possible D gene is TRBD2 (8 bases). CDR3 length: 15 amino acids. Germline CDR1 SGHVS, CDR2 FNYEAQ. V shed 5 bases and J shed 9 bases, with 20 bases lying between them. The CDR3 reads CASSQSGGGYGEQFF. DNA of the CDR3: TGTGCCAGCAGCCAATCGGGAGGGGGCTACGGTGAGCAGTTCTTC.

The chain couples TRBV19 to TRBJ2-5; D is possibly TRBD1 (6 bases). Germline CDR1 reads LNHDA; CDR2 reads SQIVND (reference sequence). The CDR3 contains 14 residues. V dropped 3 bases and J dropped 7 bases, with 15 bases sitting between them. As DNA, the CDR3 is TGTGCCAGTAGTATTCCATCCGAGGGGGTGACCCAGTACTTC. Protein sequence: CASSIPSEGVTQYF.

The V call is TRBV27, the J call TRBJ2-1, with a weak D call TRBD2 (6 bases). Germline CDR1 reads MNHEY; CDR2 reads SMNVEV (reference sequence). V lost 1 base and J lost 10, with 14 bases in between. The CDR3 is made up of 14 amino acids. The CDR3 sequence: CASSLWESGSEQFF. In DNA form, the CDR3 reads TGTGCCAGCAGTTTATGGGAGAGCGGGTCGGAGCAGTTCTTC.

The chain employs TRBV6-5 and TRBJ2-7; 7 bases fit TRBD1. The CDR3 spans 15 residues. V lost 4 bases, J lost 3 bases, and 9 bases stayed unmatched. Germline V gives CDR1 MNHEY, CDR2 SVGAGI. CDR3 in DNA: TGTGCCAGCAGTTCTCCGGGACAGTCGAACTACGAGCAGTACTTC. Residues: CASSSPGQSNYEQYF.

The rearrangement links TRBV9 to TRBJ2-3, with 11 bases identical to TRBD2. V shed 2 bases and J 1 base; nucleotides not matched to a gene: 9. The CDR3 is made up of 18 amino acids. The germline gives CDR1 SGDLS, CDR2 YYNGEE. The CDR3 loop reads CASSVLAGGERGTDTQYF. CDR3 nucleotide sequence: TGTGCCAGCAGCGTCTTAGCGGGAGGGGAAAGGGGCACAGATACGCAGTATTTT.

The chain carries TRBV5-1 and TRBJ2-5, with 9 bases that match TRBD1. The CDR3 extends over 14 amino acids. V shed 5 bases, J shed 3 bases, and the junction held 5 bases outside the gene matches. In germline, CDR1 is SGHRS, CDR2 YFSETQ. The CDR3 region is CASRTGQGKETQYF. DNA of the CDR3: TGCGCCAGCAGGACGGGACAGGGAAAAGAGACCCAGTACTTC.

The chain links TRBV28 to TRBJ1-2; unclear D gene. The CDR3 covers 15 residues. Germline V gene sequence: CDR1 MDHEN, CDR2 SYDVKM. Trimming took 5 bases from V and 0 from J, leaving 13 bases between them. DNA of the CDR3: TGTGCCAGCAGTCCATCATCCGGATCTAACTATGGCTACACCTTC. Protein: CASSPSSGSNYGYTF.

The gene calls are TRBV18 and TRBJ2-7; TRBD2 matches 9 bases. Trimming cost V 4 bases and J 4 bases; bases outside gene matches: 17. CDR3 size: 18 residues. CDR1 is KGHSH and CDR2 is LQKENI in the germline V gene. In DNA, the CDR3 is TGTGCCAGCTCACGCGAGGCCAGAGGACTAGCGATTGGGTACGAGCAGTACTTC. Translated, it gives CASSREARGLAIGYEQYF.

This chain joins TRBV2 and TRBJ2-1; 11 bases map to TRBD2. The CDR3 runs to 15 residues. CDR1 and CDR2 (germline): SNHLY, FYNNEI. V shed 7 bases, J shed 7 bases, and the junction held 9 bases outside the gene matches. The CDR3 here is CASTQRGLAGNEQFF. CDR3 DNA: TGTGCCAGCACCCAAAGAGGACTAGCGGGTAATGAGCAGTTCTTC.

V is TRBV5-4 and J is TRBJ1-4; D is uncertain. This CDR3 is built from 13 residues. V gave up 0 bases and J gave up 4 bases, with 4 bases separating them. CDR1 is SGHNT and CDR2 is YYREEE in the germline V gene (reference sequence). The CDR3 is CASSLADNEKLFF. The CDR3 DNA reads TGTGCCAGCAGCTTGGCCGATAATGAAAAACTGTTTTTT.

The CDR3 DNA is TGCGCCAGCAGCGAGGGAGGAGCGGCCACTGAAGCTTTCTTT. As protein: CASSEGGAATEAFF. This chain uses TRBV10-1 with TRBJ1-1; D unclear. Germline CDR1 is WNHNN and CDR2 is SYGVQD (reference sequence). This CDR3 is 14 amino acids long. Trimming took 6 bases from V and 4 from J, leaving 15 bases between them.